The rows below give T cell receptor beta chains drawn from one sample of a study of T cell responses to AZD1222 COVID-19 vaccine. The data were produced by immunoSEQ multiplex PCR, yet TCRdb's version contains in-frame clones alone and is incomplete. This sample has about 74,000 clones, with 75% to 90% found just once. This specimen was peripheral blood, taken on day 0 of AZD1222 vaccination. These receptors originate from an adult in good health. Each CDR3 is given with its conserved first and last residue. D genes are given only for firm matches. Expanded clones get a size class; other rows say once, few or many, or leave the size out.

j_call v_call clone_size d_call cdr3_aa cdr3_nt
TRBJ1-2 TRBV28 - - CASSPWAGDGYTF TGTGCCAGCAGTCCGTGGGCAGGGGACGGCTACACCTTC
TRBJ1-5 TRBV6-2/TRBV6-3 - - CASSYPRVSNQPQHF TGTGCCAGCAGTTACCCCAGGGTCAGCAATCAGCCCCAGCATTTT
TRBJ2-2 TRBV15 - - CATSRDRDNTGELFF TGTGCCACCAGCAGAGACAGGGACAACACCGGGGAGCTGTTTTTT
TRBJ2-7 TRBV19 - TRBD1 CASSMAYRGISYEQYF TGTGCCAGTAGTATGGCCTACAGGGGGATCTCCTACGAGCAGTACTTC
TRBJ2-7 TRBV2 - TRBD1 CASSGTGTYEQYF TGTGCCAGCAGTGGGACAGGAACCTACGAGCAGTACTTC
TRBJ2-3 TRBV19 - TRBD1 CASSVPGTGGGTDTQYF TGTGCCAGTAGTGTACCCGGGACAGGGGGCGGCACAGATACGCAGTATTTT
TRBJ2-1 TRBV19 - TRBD2 CASSRGLADEQFF TGTGCCAGTAGTAGGGGACTAGCGGATGAGCAGTTCTTC
TRBJ2-3 TRBV7-9 - - CASSLVPSSTDTQYF TGTGCCAGCAGCTTAGTGCCGTCTAGCACAGATACGCAGTATTTT
TRBJ2-5 TRBV11-2 - TRBD2 CASSERGSEQETQYF TGTGCCAGCAGTGAACGCGGGAGTGAGCAAGAGACCCAGTACTTC
TRBJ2-2 TRBV18 - - CASSPRDTGELFF TGTGCCAGCTCACCTCGAGACACCGGGGAGCTGTTTTTT
TRBJ2-6 TRBV3-1/TRBV3-2 - - CASSQDISSGANVLTF TGTGCCAGCAGCCAAGACATTAGCTCTGGGGCCAACGTCCTGACTTTC
TRBJ1-2 TRBV19 - TRBD1 CASGTGTNGYGYTF TGTGCCAGTGGGACAGGGACCAACGGCTATGGCTACACCTTC
TRBJ2-3 TRBV19 once - CASSIQGRTDTQYF TGTGCCAGTAGTATACAGGGAAGGACAGATACGCAGTATTTT
TRBJ1-4 TRBV24-1 - TRBD1 CATGFLGQGNEKLFF TGTGCCACCGGTTTTTTGGGACAGGGGAATGAAAAACTGTTTTTT
TRBJ2-7 TRBV24-1 once TRBD1 CATSEEGQGAEQYF TGTGCCACCAGTGAGGAGGGACAGGGGGCCGAGCAGTACTTC
TRBJ1-2 TRBV30 - - CAWSVQMVGTF TGTGCCTGGAGTGTACAGATGGTGGGGACCTTC
TRBJ1-2 TRBV7-9 - TRBD1 CASSFGQGIPGYTF TGTGCCAGCAGCTTCGGACAGGGGATTCCTGGCTACACCTTC
TRBJ2-3 TRBV12-3/TRBV12-4 - TRBD2 CASRPSGMGTQYF TGTGCCAGCAGACCTAGCGGGATGGGTACGCAGTATTTT
TRBJ2-1 TRBV9 few TRBD2 CASSVADGGIYNEQFF TGTGCCAGCAGCGTAGCGGACGGGGGGATCTACAATGAGCAGTTCTTC
TRBJ1-5 TRBV7-8 - TRBD1 CASSFGGQGRQPQHF TGTGCCAGCAGCTTTGGGGGACAGGGGAGACAGCCCCAGCATTTT
TRBJ1-4 TRBV3-1/TRBV3-2 - TRBD1 CASSTWDRRDEKLFF TGTGCCAGCAGCACCTGGGACAGGCGGGATGAAAAACTGTTTTTT
TRBJ2-1 TRBV19 - TRBD2 CASRFWTSSDEQFF TGTGCCAGTAGATTCTGGACTAGCTCGGATGAGCAGTTCTTC
TRBJ2-3 TRBV7-2 - - CASRPLGGTDTQYF TGTGCCAGCAGGCCCCTGGGGGGCACAGATACGCAGTATTTT
TRBJ1-2 TRBV24-1 - - CATSDNQEGGYTF TGTGCCACCAGTGATAACCAGGAGGGCGGCTACACCTTC
TRBJ1-1 TRBV7-6 - - CASSPGPGTEAFF TGTGCCAGCAGCCCAGGCCCGGGCACTGAAGCTTTCTTT
TRBJ1-1 TRBV3-1/TRBV3-2 - TRBD1 CASSPEARTGYLGTEAFF TGTGCCAGCAGCCCCGAGGCCCGGACAGGGTATTTGGGCACTGAAGCTTTCTTT
TRBJ2-7 TRBV6-2/TRBV6-3 - TRBD2 CASSTPRTSGADEQYF TGTGCCAGCAGTACCCCACGGACTAGCGGGGCGGACGAGCAGTACTTC
TRBJ2-5 TRBV6-5 once - CASSLSDSLQETQYF TGTGCCAGCAGCCTATCTGACAGTCTTCAAGAGACCCAGTACTTC
TRBJ2-3 TRBV3-1/TRBV3-2 - - CASSPPGLSTDTQYF TGTGCCAGCAGCCCACCGGGACTTAGCACAGATACGCAGTATTTT
TRBJ1-3 TRBV29-1 - - CSVEDLGAPGNTIYF TGCAGCGTTGAAGATTTGGGGGCGCCCGGAAACACCATATATTTT
TRBJ1-2 TRBV19 - TRBD1 CASSTAGDSRSYTF TGTGCCAGTAGTACCGCCGGGGACAGTAGGAGCTACACCTTC
TRBJ1-1 TRBV30 - - CAWSRNTEAFF TGTGCCTGGAGTCGGAACACTGAAGCTTTCTTT
TRBJ2-2 TRBV28 - - CASSLRAPGELFF TGTGCCAGCAGTCTACGGGCGCCCGGGGAGCTGTTTTTT
TRBJ1-6 TRBV25-1 - - CASREAGESYNSPLHF TGTGCCAGCAGGGAGGCGGGGGAGTCCTATAATTCACCCCTCCACTTT
TRBJ1-1 TRBV5-1 - - CASSLGLGRNTEAFF TGCGCCAGCAGCTTGGGTCTGGGGCGCAACACTGAAGCTTTCTTT
TRBJ2-7 TRBV12-3/TRBV12-4 - - CASSLGLPEQYF TGTGCCAGCAGTTTAGGTCTCCCCGAGCAGTACTTC
TRBJ2-2 TRBV3-1/TRBV3-2 - - CASSQDRWGDRELFF TGTGCCAGCAGCCAAGATCGCTGGGGGGACCGGGAGCTGTTTTTT
TRBJ2-7 TRBV28 - - CASSPPPRDWQYF TGTGCCAGCAGTCCCCCGCCTAGGGACTGGCAGTACTTC
TRBJ1-4 TRBV19 - - CASRMADSGYEKLFF TGTGCCAGTCGCATGGCAGACAGTGGATATGAAAAACTGTTTTTT
TRBJ2-5 TRBV6-2/TRBV6-3 - - CASSYSQRQRETQYF TGTGCCAGCAGTTACTCCCAGCGGCAGAGGGAGACCCAGTACTTC
TRBJ1-4 TRBV4-3 - - CASSQGTDNEKLFF TGCGCCAGCAGCCAAGGGACGGATAATGAAAAACTGTTTTTT
TRBJ2-1 TRBV28 - - CASRPPGNEQFF TGTGCCAGCAGACCCCCTGGGAATGAGCAGTTCTTC
TRBJ1-5 TRBV7-8 - - CASSYRQNQPQHF TGTGCCAGCAGCTATAGACAGAATCAGCCCCAGCATTTT
TRBJ1-4 TRBV28 - TRBD1 CASSLTGRDEKLFF TGTGCCAGCAGTTTGACAGGGCGGGATGAAAAACTGTTTTTT
TRBJ1-2 TRBV18 - - CASSPGTAMGGYTF TGTGCCAGCTCTCCTGGGACGGCCATGGGGGGCTACACCTTC
TRBJ1-4 TRBV21-1 - - CASSKGGTGVEKLFF TGTGCCAGCAGCAAAGGCGGGACAGGGGTCGAAAAACTGTTTTTT
TRBJ2-3 TRBV10-3 - - CATLGDTQYF TGTGCCACCCTGGGGGATACGCAGTATTTT